This T cell receptor (beta chain) was captured in a study of blood T cell repertoires in COVID-19. Study context: T cells, B-cell-depleted T cells, or PBMCs provided the cDNA or gDNA that served as material.

Original handling: Amplification of reference gene primers was used by the study to estimate nucleated cell counts. Using immunoSEQ multiplex PCR, the repertoire was profiled, and TCRdb retains in-frame clones only, with some absent. The V and J calls and clone size are taken from that table; D and trimming were inferred from the DNA. This sample carries tens of thousands of clones, approximately 86% of them seen once, and the ten largest clones take about 24%. V lost 1 base to trimming and J lost 8 bases, with 14 bases between them. Per germline, CDR1 LGHDT and CDR2 YNNKEL (reference sequence). The CDR3 has 15 amino acids.

The chain recombines TRBV3-1 (or the pseudogene TRBV3-2) with TRBJ1-4, with a tentative D call TRBD1 (5 bases). This TCR was recovered from a woman at least 80 years old in a cohort sampled during active or convalescent COVID-19. Sequencing was done on a sample of peripheral blood. The CDR3, as DNA: TGTGCCAGCAGCCAAGTGCGGGGGACTGGGGAAAAACTGTTTTTT. It yields the protein CASSQVRGTGEKLFF.